The present T cell receptor (beta chain) was sequenced within a study of CD8 T cells in Susac syndrome (dated by TCRdb to the late 2010s). Study-wide context: Repertoire sequencing was used to test whether CD8+ T cell activation and differentiation in Susac syndrome was antigen driven. Study-wide conclusions, independent of this receptor: The TCR sequencing and HLA analysis was acknowledged to have included a relatively small number of individuals.

To note about this clonotype: Its recognized antigen is unknown. Base qualities are not recorded, but no much larger clone differs from it by a single base.

RNA was extracted with the RNeasy kit and roughly 0.45 to 1 ug was reverse transcribed using random hexamers. The immunoSEQ multiplex PCR assay, which covers 54 Vbeta and 13 Jbeta segments, was used to amplify TCR beta CDR3 regions. Bias from PCR amplification was corrected by using a synthetic template baseline for primer optimization and for computational correction. Under the source paper's analysis protocol: Reads were annotated to V, D and J genes according to IMGT and were analyzed with immunoSEQ Analyzer, with only productive sequences retained. Clonality was calculated as one minus the Shannon entropy normalized by log2 of the number of productive unique sequences. Public and private clones were assessed among the 100 most prevalent clones of each patient and control. A clone was defined as Susac-specific if it was absent from the healthy and MS cohorts, from about a thousand published viral clones and from other ImmuneACCESS disease sequences. Using fastp trimming at Q25 and MiXCR clonotype assembly, TCRdb reanalyzed the public sequencing data and kept in-frame beta chains. Each CDR3 protein appears once, grouped with its most common genes and DNA. TCRdb, not the authors, supplied the V and J calls. Counted in this sample were approximately 110,000 distinct CDR3 sequences; around 95% of them appeared once. The ten largest account for roughly 0.096% of the sample.

Peripheral blood CD8+ and CD4+ T cells from healthy donors, Susac syndrome patients and multiple sclerosis patients were profiled by high-throughput TCR beta sequencing. Healthy donors were included as age- and sex-matched controls. Bulk CD8+ and CD4+ T cells were purified magnetically by negative isolation, whereas CD8+ TEMRA cells were enriched by FACS. Blood was collected in EDTA tubes and processed within 24 hours, with PBMCs isolated through density gradient centrifugation. PBMCs intended for TCR sequencing were cryopreserved in liquid nitrogen and thawed later in a water bath at 37 degrees C. The sorted or isolated CD4+, CD8+ and CD8+ TEMRA cells had a purity of 90% or higher. Sample: CD4+ T cells from PBMCs. The source of this sequence is a human donor in good health.

The nucleotides are TGTGCCAGTAGTATTGACGGGACACTTACACCAGATACGCAGTATTTT. Its coded protein is CASSIDGTLTPDTQYF. The rearrangement joined TRBV19 to TRBJ2-3, and possibly TRBD1, on 6 matching bases. Taken from the germline V gene (reference sequence), the CDR1 and CDR2 loops are LNHDA and SQIVND. The junction shows trimming of 3 bases on V and 4 bases on J, plus 17 bases between the germline ends. Including cysteine and phenylalanine, the CDR3 has 16 amino acids. The kept DNA is CDR3 alone, 48 bases in frame from the first base.